This TCR beta chain was sequenced during a study of cytomegalovirus exposure and HLA in healthy donors. Study-level results: The authors listed 164 TCR beta chains as cytomegalovirus-associated. Per published reports, the classifier diagnosed cytomegalovirus status with high specificity and sensitivity. Generally TCR sequences proved uncommon, though certain public TCRs appeared in numerous donors.

A roughly 120-subject validation cohort, separate from the 666-subject first cohort, supplied the donors. The protocol was immunoSEQ multiplex PCR, while the TCRdb copy is restricted to in-frame clones and leaves out a portion. The table includes about 250,000 clones, 87% detected once. With 0 bases removed from V and 3 bases from J, the gap between germline ends came to 15 bases. Germline-derived CDR1 and CDR2 are LGHNA and YSLEER. The CDR3 covers 17 residues. In the case of this clone: The antigen is undetermined.

The clonotype was recovered from a man in his late teens or twenties in good health and CMV-seropositive. Sequenced material: PBMCs. The chain carries TRBV4-3 and TRBJ2-1; no firm D call. DNA for the CDR3: TGCGCCAGCAGCCAAGAGGGTAAGGTATTGGACTACAATGAGCAGTTCTTC. As protein: CASSQEGKVLDYNEQFF.